This T cell receptor (beta chain) was profiled in a study of T cell repertoires in cytomegalovirus infection. Whole-study context: CMV infection and matching HLA type were both indicated by public TCR beta signatures.

Looked up from germline, CDR1 is SGHNT and CDR2 is YENEEA. With V trimmed by 5 bases and J by 3 bases, 9 bases remained unmatched. The CDR3 spans 16 residues. Turning to this clonotype: Its specificity is unknown.

MiXCR was run by TCRdb on the reads, yielding one entry per CDR3 protein. Of around 310,000 distinct CDR3 sequences in the sample, roughly 28% were seen once. The specimen was cultured PBMCs, collected from culture after CMV antigen stimulation. The clonotype originates from a human donor in good health (CMV status not recorded). Some clones in this sample may be carry-over from other donors' samples. J is TRBJ2-3 and V is TRBV11-3; 9 bases align to TRBD2. CDR3 protein: CASSNGGSGRTDTQYF. The CDR3 DNA follows: TGTGCCAGCAGCAACGGAGGTAGCGGGAGAACAGATACGCAGTATTTT.